Sequencing of this T cell receptor beta chain was carried out in a study of blood T cells in healthy people across ages. The CDR3 extends over 15 amino acids. The V segment lost 2 bases and the J segment 9 bases; nucleotides outside the gene matches: 12. Germline V gene data show CDR1 as DFQATT and CDR2 as SNEGSKA (reference sequence). The use of a sample-barcoded 5' primer and a J-beta primer mix characterized a second PCR of 7 to 11 cycles. Each CDR3 protein is one row after TCRdb ran MiXCR on the 5' RACE reads. The data hold fewer than 800,000 distinct CDR3 sequences, with more than 20% observed a single time. This clonotype has at least ten counts.

Sequenced: blood. The chain carries TRBV20-1 and TRBJ2-1; 8 positions match TRBD1. The sequence derives from a man between 70 and 80 years old in good health. The CDR3 coding sequence is TGCAGTGCTAGATCTGGAGGGACAGGTGGAAGTGAGCAGTTCTTC. Protein: CSARSGGTGGSEQFF.